Given below is one T cell receptor (beta chain) in context. The data were taken from a study of regulatory T cells. Amplification used 52 TRBV primers and 13 TRBJ primers. TCRdb keeps only in-frame clones here, not all; method: immunoSEQ multiplex PCR. The top ten hold approximately 30% of the sample, which has a few thousand clones, approximately 84% seen once. Patients aged 2 to 39 years had fewer naive and more memory CD4+ and CD8+ T cells. Sequences were obtained from CD8+ T cells sorted from blood. This receptor was obtained from a child aged 10-17 years with CD3G deficiency.

The CDR3: CASSSGRIGEQFF. The CDR3 bases are TGTGCCAGCTCTAGCGGGAGGATCGGTGAGCAGTTCTTC. The chain has TRBV19 and TRBJ2-1; 11 bases line up with TRBD2. Germline V CDR1 and CDR2: LNHDA, SQIVND (reference sequence). The CDR3 spans 13 residues. The J segment lost 9 bases and the V segment lost 9 bases, leaving 7 bases of the junction unmatched.